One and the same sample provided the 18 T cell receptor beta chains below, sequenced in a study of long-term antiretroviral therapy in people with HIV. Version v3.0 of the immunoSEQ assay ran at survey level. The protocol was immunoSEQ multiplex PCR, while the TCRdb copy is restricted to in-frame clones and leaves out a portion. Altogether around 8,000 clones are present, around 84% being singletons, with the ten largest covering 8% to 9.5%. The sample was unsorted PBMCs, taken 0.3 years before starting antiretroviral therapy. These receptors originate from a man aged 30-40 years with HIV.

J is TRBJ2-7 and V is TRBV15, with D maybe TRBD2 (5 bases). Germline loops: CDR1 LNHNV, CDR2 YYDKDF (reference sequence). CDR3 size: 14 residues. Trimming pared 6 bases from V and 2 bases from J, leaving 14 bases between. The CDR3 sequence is CATRRSGETYEQYF. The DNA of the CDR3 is TGTGCCACCAGGAGGTCCGGGGAGACCTACGAGCAGTACTTC.

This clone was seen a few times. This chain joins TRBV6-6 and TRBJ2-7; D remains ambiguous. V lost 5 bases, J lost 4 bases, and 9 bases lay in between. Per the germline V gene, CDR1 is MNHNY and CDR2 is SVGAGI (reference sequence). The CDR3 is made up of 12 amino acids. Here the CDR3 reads CASSVDGYEQYF. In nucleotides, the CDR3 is TGTGCCAGCAGTGTTGACGGGTACGAGCAGTACTTC.

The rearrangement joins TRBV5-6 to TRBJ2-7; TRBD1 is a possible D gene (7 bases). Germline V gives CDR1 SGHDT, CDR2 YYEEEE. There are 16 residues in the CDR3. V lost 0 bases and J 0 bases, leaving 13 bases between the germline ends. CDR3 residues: CASSLVGGQSSYEQYF. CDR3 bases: TGTGCCAGCAGCTTGGTGGGGGGACAGAGCTCCTACGAGCAGTACTTC.

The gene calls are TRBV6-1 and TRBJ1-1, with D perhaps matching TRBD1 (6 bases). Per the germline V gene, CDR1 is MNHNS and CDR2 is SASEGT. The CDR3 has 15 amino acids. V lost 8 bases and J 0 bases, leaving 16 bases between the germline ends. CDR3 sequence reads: CASRTVSSVNTEAFF. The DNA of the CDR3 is TGTGCCAGCCGGACAGTAAGTTCTGTGAACACTGAAGCTTTCTTT.

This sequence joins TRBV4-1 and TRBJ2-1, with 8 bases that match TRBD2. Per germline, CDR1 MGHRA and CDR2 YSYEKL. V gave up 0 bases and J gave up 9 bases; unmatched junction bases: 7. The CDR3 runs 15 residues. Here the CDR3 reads CASSQDRGTRGEQFF. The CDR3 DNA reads TGCGCCAGCAGCCAAGATCGCGGGACTAGAGGTGAGCAGTTCTTC.

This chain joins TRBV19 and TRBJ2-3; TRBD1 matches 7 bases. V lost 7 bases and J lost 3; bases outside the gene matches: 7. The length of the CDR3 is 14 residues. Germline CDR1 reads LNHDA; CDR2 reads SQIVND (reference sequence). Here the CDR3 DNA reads TGTGCCAGTACCCGAGGGGGCATTACAGATACGCAGTATTTT. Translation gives CASTRGGITDTQYF.

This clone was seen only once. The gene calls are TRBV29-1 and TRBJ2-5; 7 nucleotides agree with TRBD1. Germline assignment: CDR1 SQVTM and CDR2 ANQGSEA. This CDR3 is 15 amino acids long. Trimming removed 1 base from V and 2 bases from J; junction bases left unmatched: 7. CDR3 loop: CSVEGLATGQETQYF. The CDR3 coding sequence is TGCAGCGTTGAAGGACTCGCGACAGGGCAAGAGACCCAGTACTTC.

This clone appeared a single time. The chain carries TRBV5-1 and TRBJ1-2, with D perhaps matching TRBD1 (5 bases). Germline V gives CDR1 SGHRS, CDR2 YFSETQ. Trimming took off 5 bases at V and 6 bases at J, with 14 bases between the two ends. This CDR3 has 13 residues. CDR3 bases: TGCGCCAGCAGTTCCATCAGGGACCATGGCTACACCTTC. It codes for CASSSIRDHGYTF.

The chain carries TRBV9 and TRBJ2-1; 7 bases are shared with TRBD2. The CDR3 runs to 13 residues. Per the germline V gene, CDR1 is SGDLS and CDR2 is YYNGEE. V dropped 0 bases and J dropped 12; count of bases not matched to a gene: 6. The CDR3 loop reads CASSVEGGGGQFF. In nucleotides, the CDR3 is TGTGCCAGCAGCGTAGAAGGCGGGGGTGGGCAGTTCTTC.

In nucleotides, the CDR3 is TGCGCCAGCAGCTCCACGGACGGGAACACTGAAGCTTTCTTT. Residues: CASSSTDGNTEAFF. The chain carries TRBV5-1 and TRBJ1-1; unclear D gene. The ends were cut back, 3 bases at V and 1 base at J, with 10 bases in the middle. This CDR3 comprises 14 residues. The germline V gene has CDR1 SGHRS and CDR2 YFSETQ.

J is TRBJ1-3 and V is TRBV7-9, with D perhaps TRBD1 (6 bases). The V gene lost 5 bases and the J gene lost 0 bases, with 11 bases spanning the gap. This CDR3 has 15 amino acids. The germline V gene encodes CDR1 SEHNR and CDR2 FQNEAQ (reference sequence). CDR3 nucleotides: TGTGCCAGCAGCAGGACAGTTAGCTCTGGAAACACCATATATTTT. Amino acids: CASSRTVSSGNTIYF.

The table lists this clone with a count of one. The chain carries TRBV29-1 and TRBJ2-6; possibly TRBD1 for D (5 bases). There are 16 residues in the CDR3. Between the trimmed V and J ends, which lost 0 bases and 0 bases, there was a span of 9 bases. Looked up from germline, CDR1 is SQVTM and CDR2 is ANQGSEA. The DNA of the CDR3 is TGCAGCGTTGAAGAAGGGGCCGCCTCTGGGGCCAACGTCCTGACTTTC. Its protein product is CSVEEGAASGANVLTF.

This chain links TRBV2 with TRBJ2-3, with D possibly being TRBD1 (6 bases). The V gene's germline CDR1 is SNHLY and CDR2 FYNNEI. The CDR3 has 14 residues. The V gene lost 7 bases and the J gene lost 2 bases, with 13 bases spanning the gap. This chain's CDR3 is CASTPWDITDTQYF. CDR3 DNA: TGTGCCAGCACCCCATGGGACATCACAGATACGCAGTATTTT.

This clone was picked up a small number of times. The CDR3 spells CASSQGVTDIQYF. CDR3 DNA sequence: TGCGCCAGCAGCCAAGGGGTGACTGACATTCAGTACTTC. The chain joins TRBV4-3 to TRBJ2-4, with no clear D. CDR1 and CDR2 from the germline V gene are LGHNA and YSLEER. The CDR3 sequence is 13 residues long. Trimming shortened V by 1 base and J by 8 bases, and 9 bases separated the two germline ends.

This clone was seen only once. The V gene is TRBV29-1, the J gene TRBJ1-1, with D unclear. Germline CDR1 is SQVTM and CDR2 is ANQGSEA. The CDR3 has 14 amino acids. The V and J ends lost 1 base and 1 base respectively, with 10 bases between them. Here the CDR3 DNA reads TGCAGCGTTGAAGGTGGGATCGGGAACACTGAAGCTTTCTTT. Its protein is CSVEGGIGNTEAFF.

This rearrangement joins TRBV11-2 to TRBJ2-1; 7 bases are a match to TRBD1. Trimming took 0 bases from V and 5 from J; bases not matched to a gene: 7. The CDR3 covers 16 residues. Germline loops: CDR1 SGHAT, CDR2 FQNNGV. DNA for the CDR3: TGTGCCAGCAGCTTAGATCGGGACAGAGGCCACAATGAGCAGTTCTTC. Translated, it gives CASSLDRDRGHNEQFF.

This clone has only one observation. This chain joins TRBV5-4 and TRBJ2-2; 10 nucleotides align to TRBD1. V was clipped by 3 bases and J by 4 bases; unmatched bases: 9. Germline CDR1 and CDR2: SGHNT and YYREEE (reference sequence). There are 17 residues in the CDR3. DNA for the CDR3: TGTGCCAGCAGCTCCACCGGACAGGGGGTTCCCACCGGGGAGCTGTTTTTT. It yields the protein CASSSTGQGVPTGELFF.

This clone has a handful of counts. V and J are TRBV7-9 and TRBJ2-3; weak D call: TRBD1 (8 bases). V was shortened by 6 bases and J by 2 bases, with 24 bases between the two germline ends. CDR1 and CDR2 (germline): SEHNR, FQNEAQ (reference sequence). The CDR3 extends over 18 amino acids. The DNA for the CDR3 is TGTGCCAGCAGTTCCGCCCGGACAGGGACTATTTACACAGATACGCAGTATTTT. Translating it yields CASSSARTGTIYTDTQYF.